Shown below are 3 T cell receptor beta chains from a single sample sequenced in a study of CXCR3-negative and CXCR3-positive naive CD8 T cells. Study results and caveats: Naive cells with CXCR3 showed TRB CDR3s that were more hydrophobic than those in CXCR3-negative naive cells.

Antigen specificity for these receptors is unknown. The libraries of TRB cDNA were prepared using 5' RACE with UMI labels. Reprocessing the 5' RACE reads, TCRdb reports a single entry for every CDR3 protein and omits DNA. This sample lists 130,000 to 150,000 distinct CDR3 sequences; its ten largest clones have about 0.3%. Sequenced material: naive CXCR3+ CD8+ T cells from blood. The subset here: CD45RO-CCR7+CD27+CD95- naive CD8+ T cells expressing CXCR3 (TNR3+). The receptors here all came from a human donor in good health. Some clones in this sample may be carry-over from other donors' samples.

The chain joins TRBV7-6 to TRBJ1-1; TCRdb indicates TRBD1, and absent DNA this call remains unverified. CDR1 is SGHVS, CDR2 FNYEAQ, per germline. CDR3 length equals 15 residues. The CDR3 is CASSFPDRAETEAFF.

CDR3 sequence reads: CATSESGGKETQYF. The chain joins TRBV24-1 to TRBJ2-5; no DNA is available, so the TRBD1 call from TCRdb remains unchecked. Per germline, CDR1 KGHDR and CDR2 SFDVKD. CDR3 size: 14 residues.

The chain carries TRBV9 and TRBJ2-7; TCRdb gives TRBD1 as the D gene, but with no DNA this cannot be confirmed. From germline, CDR1 is SGDLS and CDR2 YYNGEE. The length of the CDR3 is 14 residues. CDR3 sequence reads: CASSPGLASYEQYF.